This T cell receptor (beta chain) came from a study of blood T cells in healthy people across ages. A minimum of 6 million PBMCs was isolated per sample. The V end was cut by 10 bases, the J end by 8 bases, with 24 bases between. The CDR3 contains 15 residues. Germline V gives CDR1 ENHRY, CDR2 SYGVKD. A second PCR of about 7 to 11 cycles used a sample-barcoded 5' primer and a J-beta primer mix. TCRdb reprocessed the 5' RACE reads with MiXCR, giving one entry per CDR3 protein. The sample contains about 580,000 distinct CDR3 sequences, around half of which appear only once. The clonotype comes from an elderly man in good health. Sequencing input: blood. The gene calls are TRBV10-3 and TRBJ1-5; D call uncertain. The CDR3 nucleotides read TGTGCCACTGCAGAAGGAGGACGGACCGATAAGCCCCAGCATTTT. It specifies CATAEGGRTDKPQHF.